The entry that follows covers one T cell receptor (beta chain) sequence. The antigen is not known. This entry belongs to a study of T cell repertoires in cytomegalovirus infection. Looking at the study overall: Public signatures in TCR beta pointed to CMV infection and matching HLA type.

Trimming took 2 bases from V and 7 from J, leaving 9 bases between them. Germline lookup yields CDR1 SGHAT and CDR2 FQDESV (reference sequence). The CDR3 is 14 amino acids. TCRdb analysed the reads with MiXCR anew, one entry per CDR3 protein. The table shows 680,000 or so distinct CDR3 sequences, with roughly 36% occurring only once. Study-level findings and limits: Clonotypes of TCR beta that were HLA-C-restricted and CMV-specific dominated the ex vivo response.

The J gene is TRBJ1-6, the V gene TRBV11-1; the D is unclear. The sequenced sample was PBMCs. The receptor comes from a human donor in good health (CMV status not recorded). Some clones in this sample may be carry-over from other donors' samples. DNA of the CDR3: TGTGCCAGCAGCTTATTAGGGCAGAATTCACCCCTCCACTTT. This gives the protein CASSLLGQNSPLHF.